This T cell receptor beta chain was retrieved from a study of blood T cell repertoires in COVID-19. The protocol was immunoSEQ multiplex PCR, while the TCRdb copy is restricted to in-frame clones and leaves out a portion. This sample yields around 330,000 clones, of which more than 75% are seen a single time; 3.5% to 4.5% belongs to the top ten. Germline values: CDR1 LGHDT, CDR2 YNNKEL (reference sequence). The CDR3 is 15 residues long. After removal of 3 bases from V and 4 bases from J, the junction contained 5 bases not matched to a gene. The clonotype was recovered from a woman between 50 and 59 years old with active or convalescent COVID-19. The sequencing input was peripheral blood. The chain couples TRBV3-1 (or the pseudogene TRBV3-2) to TRBJ2-1, with 8 bases matching TRBD2. The CDR3 spells CASSHTSGAYNEQFF. DNA for the CDR3: TGTGCCAGCAGCCATACTAGCGGTGCTTACAATGAGCAGTTCTTC.